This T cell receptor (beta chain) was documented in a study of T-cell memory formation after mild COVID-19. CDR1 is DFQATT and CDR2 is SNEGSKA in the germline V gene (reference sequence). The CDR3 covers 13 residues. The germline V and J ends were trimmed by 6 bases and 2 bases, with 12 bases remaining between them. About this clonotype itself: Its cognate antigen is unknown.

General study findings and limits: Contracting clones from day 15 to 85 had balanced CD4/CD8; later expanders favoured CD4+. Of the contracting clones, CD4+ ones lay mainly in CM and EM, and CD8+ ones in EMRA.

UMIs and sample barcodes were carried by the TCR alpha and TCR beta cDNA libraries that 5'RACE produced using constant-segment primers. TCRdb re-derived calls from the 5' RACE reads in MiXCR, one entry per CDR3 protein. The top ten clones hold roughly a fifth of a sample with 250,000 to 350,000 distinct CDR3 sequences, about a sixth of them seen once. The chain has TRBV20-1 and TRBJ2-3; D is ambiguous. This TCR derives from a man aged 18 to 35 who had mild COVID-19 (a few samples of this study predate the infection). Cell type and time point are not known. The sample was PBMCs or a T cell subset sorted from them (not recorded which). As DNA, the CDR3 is TGCAGTGCCGTGGACGTACTCACAGATACGCAGTATTTT. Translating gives CSAVDVLTDTQYF.